These 14 T cell receptor beta chains were all obtained from the same sample, sequenced in a study of blood T cell repertoires in COVID-19. Sequencing was performed with immunoSEQ multiplex PCR; in TCRdb, only in-frame clones are kept and a portion is missing. The sample includes under 150,000 clones, 70% to 85% of them seen just once. Sequencing was performed on peripheral blood. The receptors derive from a woman older than 75 in a cohort sampled during active or convalescent COVID-19.

This rearrangement joins TRBV2 to TRBJ1-1; possible D gene TRBD1, 5 bases. Between the trimmed V and J ends, which lost 2 bases and 4 bases, there was a span of 11 bases. This CDR3 has 14 amino acids. Germline CDR1 SNHLY, CDR2 FYNNEI. CDR3 nucleotide sequence: TGTGCCAGCAGTGAATTTGGTGGGGCCACTGAAGCTTTCTTT. Its protein is CASSEFGGATEAFF. Full variable domain (outside the CDR3, taken from reference TRBV2 and TRBJ1-1): EPEVTQTPSHQVTQMGQEVILRCVPISNHLYFYWYRQILGQKVEFLVSFYNNEISEKSEIFDDQFSVERPDGSNFTLKIRSTKLEDSAMYFCASSEFGGATEAFFGQGTRLTVV.

The V call is TRBV7-2, the J call TRBJ2-5; 11 bases fit TRBD2. The CDR3 contains 16 residues. Looked up from germline, CDR1 is SGHTA and CDR2 is FQGNSA. Trimming took 0 bases from V and 6 from J; bases not matched to a gene: 6. The CDR3 DNA reads as TGTGCCAGCAGCTTAGCTAGCGGGGGGGGCCTAAAGACCCAGTACTTC. Its protein is CASSLASGGGLKTQYF.

This chain connects TRBV28 to TRBJ1-2; D gene unclear. The CDR3 runs to 15 residues. Trimming took 6 bases from V and 4 from J, leaving 18 bases between them. Germline-derived CDR1 and CDR2 are MDHEN and SYDVKM. Here the CDR3 reads CASRITSGGSYGYTF. In DNA, the CDR3 is TGTGCCAGCAGAATCACCTCCGGAGGATCCTATGGCTACACCTTC.

The chain recombines TRBV6-1 with TRBJ1-1; D may be TRBD1 (5 bases). V lost 2 bases and J 6 bases, leaving 13 bases between the germline ends. The CDR3 extends over 14 amino acids. CDR1 MNHNS and CDR2 SASEGT come from the germline V gene. The CDR3 spells CASSERGGRPEAFF. The CDR3 nucleotides are TGTGCCAGCAGTGAACGGGGGGGACGGCCTGAAGCTTTCTTT.

The chain joins TRBV7-2 to TRBJ2-3; 9 bases are shared with TRBD2. Germline V gene data show CDR1 as SGHTA and CDR2 as FQGNSA. The CDR3 runs to 16 residues. After removal of 5 bases from V and 0 bases from J, the junction contained 6 bases not matched to a gene. For the CDR3, the DNA is TGTGCCAGCAGCCTCCGAGCGGGGGGTAGCACAGATACGCAGTATTTT. Residues: CASSLRAGGSTDTQYF.

The gene calls are TRBV2 and TRBJ1-1; D might be TRBD1 (5 bases). In germline, CDR1 is SNHLY, CDR2 FYNNEI. Trimming took 4 bases from V and 7 from J, leaving 22 bases between them. The CDR3 runs to 16 residues. Here the CDR3 DNA reads TGTGCCAGCAGTGCTTTAACAGGTTACCCATCTAGTGAAGCTTTCTTT. This translates into CASSALTGYPSSEAFF.

The chain uses TRBV12-5 and TRBJ2-5, with 16 nucleotides matching TRBD2. Looked up from germline, CDR1 is LGHNT and CDR2 is FRNRAP. The CDR3 covers 17 residues. Trimming removed 3 bases from V and 5 bases from J; junction bases left unmatched: 6. The CDR3 loop reads CASGLGTSGGARETQYF. CDR3 coding DNA: TGTGCTAGTGGTTTAGGGACTAGCGGGGGGGCGCGGGAGACCCAGTACTTC.

The chain has TRBV6-2 or TRBV6-3 and TRBJ2-4; D not certain. The CDR3 runs 16 residues. V was cut by 2 bases and J by 0 bases, with 11 bases left in between. Germline V gene sequence: CDR1 MNHEY, CDR2 SVGEGT. DNA for the CDR3: TGTGCCAGCAGTTACCCGGCGGAATTAGCCAAAAACATTCAGTACTTC. This translates into CASSYPAELAKNIQYF.

The chain carries TRBV4-1 and TRBJ1-2, with 9 bases aligning to TRBD1. Germline CDR1 reads MGHRA; CDR2 reads YSYEKL. Germline trimming cut 3 bases from V and 4 bases from J; bases unmatched to any gene: 12. CDR3 length: 17 residues. The CDR3 sequence is CASSHRLVRQGVYGYTF. For the CDR3, the DNA is TGCGCCAGCAGCCACAGATTGGTCCGACAGGGGGTCTATGGCTACACCTTC.

V and J are TRBV5-1 and TRBJ2-2; 7 bases are a match to TRBD1. Germline CDR1 and CDR2: SGHRS and YFSETQ. CDR3 length: 15 residues. With 0 bases clipped from V and 6 bases from J, the junction kept 5 bases outside the gene matches. This CDR3 is CASSLAGTVAGELFF. DNA for the CDR3: TGCGCCAGCAGCTTGGCCGGGACAGTAGCCGGGGAGCTGTTTTTT.

Only one count was recorded for this clone. The chain combines TRBV5-1 with TRBJ1-3, with D maybe TRBD1 (5 bases). The length of the CDR3 is 15 residues. Germline lookup yields CDR1 SGHRS and CDR2 YFSETQ. V lost 0 bases and J 2 bases, leaving 9 bases between the germline ends. For the CDR3, the DNA is TGCGCCAGCAGCTTGGGGAAGGGGACTGGAAACACCATATATTTT. Its protein is CASSLGKGTGNTIYF.

V gene TRBV5-1 combines with J gene TRBJ2-1; D might be TRBD2 (5 bases). The V end lost 4 bases, the J end lost 8 bases, and 10 bases lay between the germline ends. The CDR3 totals 12 residues. CDR1 SGHRS and CDR2 YFSETQ come from the germline V gene. CDR3 nucleotides: TGCGCCAGCAGCCCGACGCGGGATGAGCAGTTCTTC. It translates to CASSPTRDEQFF. The full variable domain, rest sourced from reference TRBV5-1 and TRBJ2-1, is KAGVTQTPRYLIKTRGQQVTLSCSPISGHRSVSWYQQTPGQGLQFLFEYFSETQRNKGNFPGRFSGRQFSNSRSEMNVSTLELGDSALYLCASSPTRDEQFFGPGTRLTVL.

J is TRBJ1-2 and V is TRBV14; D is undetermined. Trimming stripped 4 bases from V and 4 bases from J, with 7 bases between. Germline values: CDR1 SGHDN, CDR2 FVKESK. The CDR3 spans 12 residues. The CDR3 spells CASSRSGYGYTF. The CDR3 nucleotides are TGTGCCAGCAGCCGTTCGGGCTATGGCTACACCTTC.

The chain carries TRBV5-1 and TRBJ2-5; 8 nucleotides match TRBD2. Germline V gene lookup returns CDR1 SGHRS and CDR2 YFSETQ. The length of the CDR3 is 15 residues. V lost 4 bases and J lost 3; bases outside the gene matches: 8. The CDR3 here is CASSVTGTRKETQYF. CDR3 coding DNA: TGCGCCAGCAGCGTAACCGGGACTAGGAAAGAGACCCAGTACTTC.